The entry that follows covers one T cell receptor beta chain sequence. This sample was taken from a study of blood T cell repertoires in COVID-19. Study summary: T cells, B-cell-depleted T cells, or PBMCs supplied cDNA or gDNA.

The germline CDR1 and CDR2 sequences are WNHNN and SYGVQD (reference sequence). V lost 10 bases and J 1 base, leaving 14 bases between the germline ends. The CDR3 totals 14 residues. TCRdb keeps only in-frame clones here, not all; method: immunoSEQ multiplex PCR. Of roughly 120,000 clones in the sample, less than 80% were seen once. V usage is TRBV10-1 and J usage is TRBJ2-1; possible D gene TRBD2, 5 bases. The clonotype comes from a man aged 50 to 60 with acute or convalescent COVID-19. Sequenced input: peripheral blood. The CDR3 reads CATATSGSYNEQFF. The CDR3 region has the DNA TGCGCCACCGCCACCAGCGGTTCCTACAATGAGCAGTTCTTC.